The clone carrying this T cell receptor (beta chain) was seen a single time. Antigen: not known. The CDR3 extends over 14 amino acids. The germline gives CDR1 MNHNY, CDR2 SVGAGI (reference sequence). V dropped 6 bases and J dropped 8 bases, with 19 bases sitting between them. This sample was included in a study of T cell clonotyping in hematopoietic cell transplantation. Points from the study as a whole: Graft donor and pretransplant recipient Inverse Simpson Index values predicted broader posttransplant TCR diversity. After transplant, recipient diversity fell while pathologically expanded clonotypes grew through day 180.

Profiled with immunoSEQ multiplex PCR; TCRdb holds only in-frame clones, not every one. Here the sample spans some 29,000 clones, approximately 90% being singletons. Blood collection times were about day -28 and days 30, 100, 180 posttransplant. Source: PBMCs, taken 100 days after allogeneic stem cell transplant. The sequence came from a female patient in her 50s who had an allogeneic stem cell transplant from a related donor, so the T cells may come from the graft donor. Some clones in this sample may be carry-over from other donors' samples. The J gene is TRBJ1-2, the V gene TRBV6-6, with a tentative D call TRBD1 (6 bases). The CDR3 region is CASRTGQQRGGYTF. The CDR3 nucleotides are TGTGCCAGCAGGACGGGACAACAAAGAGGCGGCTACACCTTC.